These T cell receptor beta chains were read from a single sample in a study of tumor-infiltrating lymphocytes in primary liver carcinoma. TCRdb itself ran the multiplex PCR reads through MiXCR, one entry per CDR3 protein. Altogether tens of thousands of distinct CDR3 sequences are present, approximately 70% being singletons, with the ten largest covering around 57%. The sequencing input was liver tumor tissue from sampling region 2. Source of these receptors: a man aged 40-49 years with primary liver carcinoma and hepatitis B virus infection. Both conserved end residues are part of each CDR3. The order of the fields is clone size, V gene, D gene, J gene, CDR3 protein, CDR3 DNA. D genes are given only for firm matches. The size field is filled for only some rows; it gives once, few, many or a size class.

clone size: NA
V gene: TRBV7-3
D gene: TRBD2
J gene: TRBJ2-1
CDR3 protein: CASSKGYAGLATNNELSF
CDR3 DNA: TGTGCCAGCAGCAAAGGATACGCGGGACTAGCCACCAACAATGAGCTGTCCTTC

clone size: NA
V gene: TRBV5-6
D gene: NA
J gene: TRBJ2-7
CDR3 protein: CASSMGGRTYGQYF
CDR3 DNA: TGTGCCAGCAGCATGGGCGGACGCACCTACGGGCAGTACTTC

clone size: NA
V gene: TRBV12-3/TRBV12-4
D gene: NA
J gene: TRBJ2-2
CDR3 protein: CASGRRTGELFF
CDR3 DNA: TGTGCCAGCGGTCGTCGGACCGGGGAGCTGTTTTTT

clone size: NA
V gene: TRBV11-2
D gene: NA
J gene: TRBJ1-4
CDR3 protein: CTSSPGIAPTNEKLLF
CDR3 DNA: TGTACCAGCAGCCCTGGCATAGCTCCAACTAATGAAAAACTGCTTTTT

clone size: few
V gene: TRBV29-1
D gene: NA
J gene: TRBJ1-2
CDR3 protein: CSVGGRDDYGYTF
CDR3 DNA: TGCAGCGTCGGGGGCAGGGATGACTATGGCTACACCTTC

clone size: few
V gene: TRBV6-5
D gene: NA
J gene: TRBJ1-1
CDR3 protein: CASTLATGGAEAFF
CDR3 DNA: TGTGCCAGCACTCTAGCGACGGGGGGGGCTGAAGCTTTCTTT

clone size: many
V gene: TRBV5-1
D gene: NA
J gene: TRBJ2-2
CDR3 protein: CASSGTGANTGELFF
CDR3 DNA: TGCGCCAGCAGCGGGACGGGCGCAAACACCGGGGAGCTGTTTTTT

clone size: once
V gene: TRBV7-9
D gene: NA
J gene: TRBJ2-7
CDR3 protein: CTSSAITAGLAYEQCF
CDR3 DNA: TGTACCAGCAGCGCTATAACTGCAGGCTTAGCCTACGAGCAGTGCTTC

clone size: NA
V gene: TRBV6-1
D gene: TRBD1
J gene: TRBJ1-2
CDR3 protein: CASSFGETGISYTF
CDR3 DNA: TGTGCCAGCAGTTTTGGGGAGACAGGGATCAGCTACACCTTC

clone size: NA
V gene: TRBV11-2
D gene: NA
J gene: TRBJ2-1
CDR3 protein: CASSFQPVATQFF
CDR3 DNA: TGTGCCAGCAGCTTCCAGCCAGTAGCGACCCAGTTCTTC

clone size: NA
V gene: TRBV6-5
D gene: TRBD1
J gene: TRBJ2-2
CDR3 protein: CASSPGQAGIRNAGELFF
CDR3 DNA: TGTGCCAGCAGTCCGGGACAGGCCGGTATTAGGAACGCCGGGGAGCTGTTTTTT

clone size: NA
V gene: TRBV11-2
D gene: NA
J gene: TRBJ2-1
CDR3 protein: CSSSLELLTGMNEQFF
CDR3 DNA: TGTAGCAGCAGCCTAGAGCTCCTAACGGGAATGAATGAGCAGTTCTTC

clone size: once
V gene: TRBV6-1
D gene: NA
J gene: TRBJ2-3
CDR3 protein: CASSVGEATDTQYF
CDR3 DNA: TGTGCCAGCAGTGTGGGGGAAGCGACAGATACGCAGTATTTT

clone size: NA
V gene: TRBV4-1
D gene: TRBD2
J gene: TRBJ2-2
CDR3 protein: CASSLAGDVTGELFF
CDR3 DNA: TGCGCCAGCAGTCTAGCGGGAGATGTCACCGGGGAGCTGTTTTTT

clone size: few
V gene: TRBV6-6
D gene: TRBD2
J gene: TRBJ2-1
CDR3 protein: CASSPWTSRVSYNDQFF
CDR3 DNA: TGTGCCAGCAGTCCCTGGACTAGCCGGGTCTCCTACAATGATCAGTTCTTC

clone size: few
V gene: TRBV5-1
D gene: TRBD1
J gene: TRBJ1-1
CDR3 protein: CAISPDRVRTEAFF
CDR3 DNA: TGCGCCATCAGCCCGGACAGGGTTCGGACTGAAGCTTTCTTT

clone size: NA
V gene: TRBV12-5
D gene: NA
J gene: TRBJ2-3
CDR3 protein: CASGSEVGCTDTQYF
CDR3 DNA: TGTGCTAGTGGTTCCGAAGTGGGATGTACAGATACGCAGTATTTT

clone size: NA
V gene: TRBV11-2
D gene: TRBD2
J gene: TRBJ2-7
CDR3 protein: CASRLALAGGSSEQYF
CDR3 DNA: TGTGCCAGCCGTTTAGCTCTAGCGGGAGGGTCCTCCGAGCAGTACTTC

clone size: NA
V gene: TRBV6-1
D gene: TRBD1
J gene: TRBJ2-7
CDR3 protein: CASSPTGKGYKQYF
CDR3 DNA: TGTGCCAGCAGTCCGACAGGGAAAGGGTACAAGCAGTACTTC

clone size: NA
V gene: TRBV4-1
D gene: NA
J gene: TRBJ2-7
CDR3 protein: CASSQDLYSGAHTYERYF
CDR3 DNA: TGCGCCAGCAGCCAAGATCTTTATTCGGGGGCGCACACCTACGAGCGGTATTTC

clone size: NA
V gene: TRBV4-1
D gene: TRBD1
J gene: TRBJ1-2
CDR3 protein: CASSPGTGVKYGYTF
CDR3 DNA: TGCGCCAGCAGTCCCGGGACAGGGGTTAAATATGGCTACACCTTC

clone size: NA
V gene: TRBV29-1
D gene: TRBD1
J gene: TRBJ2-5
CDR3 protein: CSGQGTGQAQYF
CDR3 DNA: TGCAGCGGGCAAGGGACAGGTCAGGCCCAGTACTTC

clone size: NA
V gene: TRBV12-3/TRBV12-4
D gene: NA
J gene: TRBJ2-2
CDR3 protein: CASRLDYITGELFF
CDR3 DNA: TGTGCCAGCAGACTCGACTATATCACCGGGGAGCTGTTTTTT

clone size: NA
V gene: TRBV6-5
D gene: TRBD2
J gene: TRBJ2-3
CDR3 protein: CVSSPGLAGTDTQYF
CDR3 DNA: TGTGTCAGCAGCCCAGGACTAGCGGGAACAGATACGCAGTATTTT

clone size: few
V gene: TRBV29-1
D gene: NA
J gene: TRBJ2-7
CDR3 protein: CSVESAYYKQYF
CDR3 DNA: TGCAGCGTTGAGTCCGCATATTACAAGCAGTACTTC

clone size: NA
V gene: TRBV11-2
D gene: NA
J gene: TRBJ2-1
CDR3 protein: CASSLDIGQVMREQFF
CDR3 DNA: TGTGCCAGCAGCTTGGATATCGGACAAGTCATGCGTGAGCAGTTCTTC

clone size: few
V gene: TRBV4-2
D gene: TRBD1
J gene: TRBJ1-1
CDR3 protein: CASSTHRDRGIFNTEAFF
CDR3 DNA: TGTGCCAGCAGCACTCACCGGGACAGGGGAATTTTCAACACTGAAGCTTTCTTT

clone size: NA
V gene: TRBV11-2
D gene: NA
J gene: TRBJ1-1
CDR3 protein: CASSPFRGLMNTEAFF
CDR3 DNA: TGTGCCAGCAGCCCATTCAGGGGATTGATGAACACTGAAGCTTTCTTT

clone size: NA
V gene: TRBV29-1
D gene: NA
J gene: TRBJ2-5
CDR3 protein: CSVEGTREETQYF
CDR3 DNA: TGCAGCGTTGAAGGGACACGCGAAGAGACCCAGTACTTC

clone size: NA
V gene: TRBV11-1
D gene: NA
J gene: TRBJ2-1
CDR3 protein: CASRLVGYEQLF
CDR3 DNA: TGTGCCAGCAGATTAGTCGGGTATGAACAGCTCTTC

clone size: large
V gene: TRBV10-3
D gene: TRBD2
J gene: TRBJ2-2
CDR3 protein: CAIRERDDTGELFF
CDR3 DNA: TGTGCCATCAGGGAGCGGGACGACACCGGGGAGCTGTTTTTT

clone size: few
V gene: TRBV12-5
D gene: TRBD2
J gene: TRBJ2-2
CDR3 protein: CASSVERGSGTGELFF
CDR3 DNA: TGTGCTAGTAGTGTGGAGCGGGGGTCAGGCACCGGGGAGCTGTTTTTT

clone size: many
V gene: TRBV11-2
D gene: NA
J gene: TRBJ2-7
CDR3 protein: CASSPGGYEQYF
CDR3 DNA: TGTGCCAGCAGTCCCGGGGGCTACGAGCAGTACTTC

clone size: NA
V gene: TRBV4-1
D gene: NA
J gene: TRBJ1-1
CDR3 protein: CASSRDQRAGEAFF
CDR3 DNA: TGCGCCAGCAGCCGAGACCAGCGGGCGGGTGAAGCTTTCTTT

clone size: NA
V gene: TRBV11-2
D gene: NA
J gene: TRBJ1-1
CDR3 protein: CVSNPGRGSNTEAFF
CDR3 DNA: TGTGTAAGCAACCCGGGGCGTGGAAGTAACACTGAAGCTTTCTTT